One and the same sample provided the 24 T cell receptor beta chains below, sequenced in a study of regulatory T cells in long-lasting Graves disease. CDR3-region Arm-PCR and iRepertoire HTBI primers produced the TCR beta libraries. Via MiXCR, TCRdb re-called the multiplex PCR reads, giving one row per CDR3 protein. This sample yields approximately 540,000 distinct CDR3 sequences, of which 9.5% to 15% are seen a single time; 8% to 10% belongs to the top ten. Described time point: newly diagnosed GD, antithyroid drugs for less than 3 months. Construction of the TCR library relied on RNA isolated from PBMCs. Separately, the same data were catalogued under a study of T cells in Graves' hyperthyroidism and ophthalmopathy.

The input for sequencing was peripheral blood mononuclear cells (PBMCs), taken at new diagnosis, from a patient treated with antithyroid drugs. Receptor source: a woman in her thirties with Graves disease.

This clonotype was seen a handful of times. The chain links TRBV28 to TRBJ1-2; TRBD1 matches 7 bases. This CDR3 is built from 17 residues. The germline CDR1 and CDR2 sequences are MDHEN and SYDVKM. J gave up 4 bases and V 1 base, and 12 bases lay outside the gene matches. The CDR3 loop reads CASSLLTARDRRYGYTF. The CDR3 nucleotides are TGTGCCAGCAGTTTATTAACGGCCCGGGACAGACGCTATGGCTACACCTTC.

The chain uses TRBV18 and TRBJ2-5; D is unclear. Germline V CDR1 and CDR2: KGHSH, LQKENI. The CDR3 is 14 amino acids. V dropped 0 bases and J dropped 4 bases, with 9 bases sitting between them. CDR3 in amino acids: CASSPPVGIETQYF. CDR3 bases: TGTGCCAGCTCACCACCGGTGGGTATAGAGACCCAGTACTTC.

The rearrangement uses TRBV7-3 and TRBJ2-7, with TRBD2 matching 12 bases. Germline V gene lookup returns CDR1 SGHTA and CDR2 FQGTGA. This CDR3 comprises 17 residues. J lost 9 bases, V lost 4 bases, and 16 bases had no gene match. The CDR3 is CASSSLSQIGLAGPQYF. CDR3 DNA: TGTGCCAGCAGCTCACTAAGTCAAATCGGACTAGCGGGACCGCAGTACTTC. The full variable domain, with the rest looked up from reference TRBV7-3 and TRBJ2-7, is GAGVSQTPSNKVTEKGKYVELRCDPISGHTALYWYRQSLGQGPEFLIYFQGTGAADDSGLPNDRFFAVRPEGSVSTLKIQRTERGDSAVYLCASSSLSQIGLAGPQYFGPGTRLTVT.

In its sample, this clonotype was seen many times. The chain joins TRBV20-1 to TRBJ2-1; D remains ambiguous. This CDR3 spans 12 amino acids. V lost 0 bases, J lost 7 bases, and 7 bases lay in between. Germline V gene data show CDR1 as DFQATT and CDR2 as SNEGSKA (reference sequence). CDR3 nucleotide sequence: TGCAGTGCTAGAGATAGGAAGAATGAGCAGTTCTTC. Translation gives CSARDRKNEQFF.

A few counts support this clonotype. J is TRBJ2-2 and V is TRBV20-1; D possibly corresponds to TRBD2 (7 bases). The CDR3 totals 18 residues. Germline CDR1 reads DFQATT; CDR2 reads SNEGSKA (reference sequence). V lost 1 base, J lost 7 bases, and 25 bases lay in between. The CDR3 DNA sequence: TGCAGTGCTAGAGTCGGGGGCTGGGGGGGAGCAACGAACGGGGAGCTGTTTTTT. Amino acids: CSARVGGWGGATNGELFF.

This clonotype was observed a few times. The rearrangement uses TRBV24-1 and TRBJ2-1, with TRBD2 identical over 9 bases. The CDR3 totals 14 residues. V shed 2 bases and J 7 bases; nucleotides not matched to a gene: 2. Germline CDR1 and CDR2: KGHDR and SFDVKD. In DNA form, the CDR3 reads TGTGCCACCAGTGATTGGGGACTAGCTAATGAGCAGTTCTTC. Its translation is CATSDWGLANEQFF.

In the case of this clonotype: Possible read error: a much larger clone is one base away. V usage is TRBV7-2 and J usage is TRBJ2-1; a weak D match, TRBD1 (5 bases). This CDR3 comprises 15 residues. Germline V gene sequence: CDR1 SGHTA, CDR2 FQGNSA. As DNA, the CDR3 is TGTGCCAGCAGCTTAGATGGACACCTAACAGATACGCAGTGTTTT. Protein product: CASSLDGHLTDTQCF.

Many counts were recorded for this clonotype. This sequence joins TRBV30 and TRBJ2-7; perhaps D is TRBD1 or TRBD2 (6 bases each). The length of the CDR3 is 14 residues. Germline-derived CDR1 and CDR2 are GTSNPN and SVGIG (reference sequence). The V gene lost 1 base and the J gene lost 3 bases, with 13 bases spanning the gap. The CDR3 DNA reads TGTGCCTGGAGTGAAGGGGGGACGGTCTACGAGCAGTACTTC. It specifies CAWSEGGTVYEQYF.

This clonotype showed up just a few times. V is TRBV6-1 and J is TRBJ1-6, with 9 bases aligning to TRBD1. In germline, CDR1 is MNHNS, CDR2 SASEGT. Losses at the gene ends were 5 bases for V and 10 bases for J; bases not matched to a gene: 9. This CDR3 is 15 amino acids long. CDR3 coding DNA: TGTGCCAGCAGTAACCCGGGACAGGGAAACTCACCCCTCCACTTT. Protein sequence: CASSNPGQGNSPLHF.

This clonotype was seen repeatedly, ten times or more. The chain couples TRBV6-5 to TRBJ2-7; unclear D gene. There are 15 residues in the CDR3. Germline V gives CDR1 MNHEY, CDR2 SVGAGI. V lost 2 bases, J lost 0 bases, and 11 bases lay in between. CDR3: CASSYMAGDSYEQYF. In DNA, the CDR3 is TGTGCCAGCAGTTACATGGCAGGAGACTCCTACGAGCAGTACTTC.

The rearrangement links TRBV6-2 or TRBV6-3 to TRBJ2-3; the match to TRBD2 covers 8 bases. The germline V gene has CDR1 MNHEY and CDR2 SVGEGT. V lost 5 bases to trimming and J lost 6 bases; unmatched junction nucleotides: 10. This CDR3 has 15 residues. The CDR3 reads CASSASSGRADTQYF. The CDR3 DNA reads as TGTGCCAGCAGTGCATCGAGCGGGAGAGCCGATACGCAGTATTTT.

This clonotype has only a few counts. This sequence joins TRBV18 and TRBJ2-1; tentatively, D is TRBD2 (5 bases). The germline V gene encodes CDR1 KGHSH and CDR2 LQKENI. The V end lost 4 bases, the J end lost 3 bases, and 25 bases lay between the germline ends. This CDR3 contains 19 residues. CDR3: CASSLSSPRSDRGYNEQFF. The CDR3, as DNA: TGTGCCAGCTCACTTAGCAGTCCCCGTTCGGATCGGGGCTACAATGAGCAGTTCTTC.

About this clonotype: Since a much larger clone is just one base distant, this may be a read error. The chain recombines TRBV29-1 with TRBJ2-3; D is unclear. The J call may be incorrect, as the DNA end agrees better with TRBJ2-7. The CDR3 runs to 11 residues. The germline CDR1 and CDR2 sequences are SQVTM and ANQGSEA. The CDR3 region is CSVERSYEQYF. As DNA, the CDR3 is TGCAGCGTGGAACGGTCCTACGAGCAGTACTTC.

This chain uses TRBV6-1 with TRBJ2-7, with 8 bases aligning to TRBD1. Germline CDR1 is MNHNS and CDR2 is SASEGT. The CDR3 totals 13 residues. J gave up 5 bases and V 7 bases, and 7 bases lay outside the gene matches. CDR3 DNA: TGTGCCAGCAAAGACAGGGGCGGGAACGAGCAGTACTTC. Translation: CASKDRGGNEQYF.

In this sample, this clonotype turned up many times. The chain carries TRBV20-1 and TRBJ1-6, with D unresolved. The V end was cut by 1 base, the J end by 7 bases, with 8 bases between. The CDR3 loop spans 13 amino acids. The germline V gene has CDR1 DFQATT and CDR2 SNEGSKA (reference sequence). The CDR3 coding sequence is TGCAGTGCTAGAGCAGTAATCAATTCACCCCTCCACTTT. Its translation is CSARAVINSPLHF.

This clonotype was found a few times. This chain uses TRBV19 with TRBJ2-4; D ambiguous. Per the germline V gene, CDR1 is LNHDA and CDR2 is SQIVND (reference sequence). The CDR3 spans 17 residues. V lost 5 bases to trimming and J lost 0 bases, with 17 bases between them. CDR3 in amino acids: CASSSMMTVIAKNIQYF. The CDR3 coding sequence is TGTGCCAGTAGTTCGATGATGACCGTTATAGCCAAAAACATTCAGTACTTC.

The V gene is TRBV9, the J gene TRBJ2-7; no definite D call. The CDR3 runs 15 residues. V shed 0 bases and J shed 2 bases, with 12 bases lying between them. Germline CDR1 SGDLS, CDR2 YYNGEE. CDR3 in amino acids: CASSVGVGPAYEQYF. In DNA, the CDR3 is TGTGCCAGCAGCGTAGGAGTGGGCCCTGCCTACGAGCAGTACTTC.

The chain is built from TRBV11-2 and TRBJ1-1, with TRBD1 matching over 9 bases. In germline, CDR1 is SGHAT, CDR2 FQNNGV. The CDR3 loop spans 15 amino acids. Unmatched junction bases numbered 9, after V lost 5 bases and J lost 5 bases. CDR3 protein: CASSPKQGARTEAFF. In DNA, the CDR3 is TGTGCCAGCAGCCCGAAACAGGGGGCAAGGACTGAAGCTTTCTTT. Based on the CDR3 plus reference TRBV11-2 and TRBJ1-1, the full variable domain is EAGVAQSPRYKIIEKRQSVAFWCNPISGHATLYWYQQILGQGPKLLIQFQNNGVVDDSQLPKDRFSAERLKGVDSTLKIQPAKLEDSAVYLCASSPKQGARTEAFFGQGTRLTVV.

V gene TRBV11-2 combines with J gene TRBJ2-1; D ambiguous. V gave up 2 bases and J gave up 2 bases, with 10 bases separating them. The germline V gene has CDR1 SGHAT and CDR2 FQNNGV. The CDR3 covers 15 residues. In DNA, the CDR3 is TGTGCCAGCAGCTTAACCAAATGGGCCTACAATGAGCAGTTCTTC. Amino acid sequence: CASSLTKWAYNEQFF.

The sample holds a few counts of this clonotype. This sequence joins TRBV5-1 and TRBJ2-5; 11 bases match TRBD2. Matching the DNA end better, TRBJ2-1 makes the J call doubtful. The germline CDR1 and CDR2 sequences are SGHRS and YFSETQ. CDR3 length: 14 amino acids. CDR3 region: CASTRLAGMNEQFF. The CDR3, as DNA: TGCGCCAGCACAAGACTAGCGGGAATGAATGAGCAGTTCTTC.

This clonotype was counted ten times or more. The rearrangement uses TRBV2 and TRBJ2-6; D is uncertain. CDR1 SNHLY and CDR2 FYNNEI come from the germline V gene. V lost 3 bases and J lost 0, with 12 bases in between. The CDR3 extends over 17 amino acids. For the CDR3, the DNA is TGTGCCAGCAGTGACGGGTTGGGGAACTCTGGGGCCAACGTCCTGACTTTC. It translates to CASSDGLGNSGANVLTF.

In its sample, this clonotype was seen many times. The chain couples TRBV20-1 to TRBJ1-1; D not resolved. Trimming pared 6 bases from V and 1 base from J, leaving 15 bases between. CDR3 length equals 14 residues. CDR1 DFQATT and CDR2 SNEGSKA come from the germline V gene (reference sequence). The DNA for the CDR3 is TGCAGTGCCCCAACCGCCTTCGGGAACACTGAAGCTTTCTTT. Translation: CSAPTAFGNTEAFF.

This clonotype came up many times. The rearrangement uses TRBV3-1 and TRBJ2-7, with 10 nucleotides matching TRBD2. The V gene's germline CDR1 is LGHDT and CDR2 YNNKEL (reference sequence). The trim removed 10 bases at V and 7 bases at J, leaving 7 bases unmatched. The CDR3 is made up of 12 amino acids. Here the CDR3 DNA reads TGTGCCACCTCTAGCGGGGGTAGGGAGCAGTACTTC. Protein sequence: CATSSGGREQYF.

This clonotype was counted many times. The chain combines TRBV6-2 or TRBV6-3 with TRBJ2-1, with 9 bases aligning to TRBD2. The trim removed 7 bases at V and 6 bases at J, leaving 10 bases unmatched. This CDR3 contains 15 residues. Per the germline V gene, CDR1 is MNHEY and CDR2 is SVGEGT. CDR3 sequence: CASTQVGGRANEQFF. DNA of the CDR3: TGTGCCAGCACCCAGGTGGGCGGGAGGGCCAATGAGCAGTTCTTC.